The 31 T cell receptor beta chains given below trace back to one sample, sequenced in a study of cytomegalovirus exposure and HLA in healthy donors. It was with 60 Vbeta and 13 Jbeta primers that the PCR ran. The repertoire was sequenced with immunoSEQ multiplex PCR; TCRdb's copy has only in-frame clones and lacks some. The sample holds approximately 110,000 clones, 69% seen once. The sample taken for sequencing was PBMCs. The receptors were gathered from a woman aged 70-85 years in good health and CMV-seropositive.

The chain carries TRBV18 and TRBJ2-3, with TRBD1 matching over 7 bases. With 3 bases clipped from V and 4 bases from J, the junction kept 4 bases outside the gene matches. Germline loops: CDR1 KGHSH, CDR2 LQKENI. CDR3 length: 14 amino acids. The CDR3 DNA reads TGTGCCAGCTCACCTACGACAGGGTCAGATACGCAGTATTTT. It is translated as CASSPTTGSDTQYF.

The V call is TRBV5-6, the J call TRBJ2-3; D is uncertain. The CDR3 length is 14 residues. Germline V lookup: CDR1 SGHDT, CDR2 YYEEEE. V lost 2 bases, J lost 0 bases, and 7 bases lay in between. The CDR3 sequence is CASSLIFSTDTQYF. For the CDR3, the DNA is TGTGCCAGCAGCTTAATATTTAGCACAGATACGCAGTATTTT.

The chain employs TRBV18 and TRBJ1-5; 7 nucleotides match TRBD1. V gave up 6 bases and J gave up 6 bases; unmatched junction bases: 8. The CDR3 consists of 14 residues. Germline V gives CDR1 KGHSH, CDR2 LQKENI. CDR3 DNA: TGTGCCAGCTCCCTTAACAGGGGTACTCAGCCCCAGCATTTT. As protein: CASSLNRGTQPQHF.

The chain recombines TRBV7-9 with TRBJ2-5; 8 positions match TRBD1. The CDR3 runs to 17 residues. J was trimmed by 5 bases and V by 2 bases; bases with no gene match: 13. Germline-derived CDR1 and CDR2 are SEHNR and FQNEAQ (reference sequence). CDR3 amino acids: CASSLKRSGQGRETQYF. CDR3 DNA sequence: TGTGCCAGCAGCTTAAAACGGTCAGGACAGGGCCGGGAGACCCAGTACTTC.

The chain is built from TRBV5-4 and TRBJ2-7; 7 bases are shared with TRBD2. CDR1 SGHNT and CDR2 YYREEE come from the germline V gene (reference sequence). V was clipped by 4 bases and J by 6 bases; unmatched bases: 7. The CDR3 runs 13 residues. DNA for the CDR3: TGTGCCAGCAGCCGGGACTATATAGGCGAGCAGTACTTC. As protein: CASSRDYIGEQYF.

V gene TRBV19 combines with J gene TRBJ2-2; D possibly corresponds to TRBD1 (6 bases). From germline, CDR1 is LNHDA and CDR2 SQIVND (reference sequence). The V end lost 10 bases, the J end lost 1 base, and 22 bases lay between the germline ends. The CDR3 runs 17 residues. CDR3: CATKFGVGAVNTGELFF. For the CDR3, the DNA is TGTGCCACCAAATTTGGGGTGGGGGCAGTGAACACCGGGGAGCTGTTTTTT.

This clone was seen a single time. The CDR3 sequence is CASSIGRPYEQYF. The CDR3 region has the DNA TGTGCCAGCAGCATCGGGAGGCCTTACGAGCAGTACTTC. The chain uses TRBV11-2 and TRBJ2-7, with 7 bases identical to TRBD2. The J segment lost 4 bases and the V segment lost 5 bases, leaving 5 bases of the junction unmatched. The CDR3 runs to 13 residues. Per germline, CDR1 SGHAT and CDR2 FQNNGV.

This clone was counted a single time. In DNA, the CDR3 is TGTGCCAGCAGCTTAGCTAAGTCTTCGACAGCAACTAATGAAAAACTGTTTTTT. It encodes CASSLAKSSTATNEKLFF. The rearrangement uses TRBV7-9 and TRBJ1-4; D may be TRBD1 (5 bases). Trimming left V 0 bases short and J 0 bases short, with 14 bases between. CDR1 and CDR2 from the germline V gene are SEHNR and FQNEAQ (reference sequence). The CDR3 spans 18 residues. The variable domain in full, with the rest retrieved from reference TRBV7-9 and TRBJ1-4, is DTGVSQNPRHKITKRGQNVTFRCDPISEHNRLYWYRQTLGQGPEFLTYFQNEAQLEKSRLLSDRFSAERPKGSFSTLEIQRTEQGDSAMYLCASSLAKSSTATNEKLFFGSGTQLSVL.

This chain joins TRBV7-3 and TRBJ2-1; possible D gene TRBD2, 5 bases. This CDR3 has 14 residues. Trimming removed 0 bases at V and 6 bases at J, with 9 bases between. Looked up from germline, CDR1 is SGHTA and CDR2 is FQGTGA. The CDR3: CASSLTPTSNEQFF. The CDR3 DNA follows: TGTGCCAGCAGCTTAACGCCCACTAGCAATGAGCAGTTCTTC.

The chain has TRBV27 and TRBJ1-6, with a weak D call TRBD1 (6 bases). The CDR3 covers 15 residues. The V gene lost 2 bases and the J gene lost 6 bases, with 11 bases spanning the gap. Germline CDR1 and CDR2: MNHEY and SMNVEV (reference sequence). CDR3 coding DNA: TGTGCCAGCAGTTTAAGGACAGACCTTAATTCACCCCTCCACTTT. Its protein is CASSLRTDLNSPLHF.

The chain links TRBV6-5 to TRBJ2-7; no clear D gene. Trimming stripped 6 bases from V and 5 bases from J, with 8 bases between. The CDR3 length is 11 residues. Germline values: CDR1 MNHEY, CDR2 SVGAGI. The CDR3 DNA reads TGTGCCAGCAGCTCCCTTAACGAGCAGTACTTC. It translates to CASSSLNEQYF.

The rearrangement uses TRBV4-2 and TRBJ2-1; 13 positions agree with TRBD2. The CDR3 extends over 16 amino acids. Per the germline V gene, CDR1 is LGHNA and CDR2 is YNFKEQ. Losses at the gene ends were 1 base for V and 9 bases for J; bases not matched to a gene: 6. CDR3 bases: TGTGCCAGCAGCCAAGTACTAGCGGGGGGGCGGGGTGAGCAGTTCTTC. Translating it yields CASSQVLAGGRGEQFF.

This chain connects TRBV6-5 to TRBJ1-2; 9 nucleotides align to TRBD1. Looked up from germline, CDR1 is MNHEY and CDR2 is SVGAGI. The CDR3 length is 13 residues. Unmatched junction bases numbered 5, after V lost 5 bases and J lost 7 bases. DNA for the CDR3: TGTGCCAGCAGTGCACAGGGGGCAGGTGGCTACACCTTC. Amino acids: CASSAQGAGGYTF.

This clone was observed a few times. CDR3 region: CASAVNRGGNTIYF. For the CDR3, the DNA is TGTGCCAGCGCGGTAAACAGGGGTGGAAACACCATATATTTT. V usage is TRBV6-5 and J usage is TRBJ1-3; 7 nucleotides align to TRBD1. J gave up 3 bases and V 8 bases, and 7 bases lay outside the gene matches. Looked up from germline, CDR1 is MNHEY and CDR2 is SVGAGI. The CDR3 length is 14 residues.

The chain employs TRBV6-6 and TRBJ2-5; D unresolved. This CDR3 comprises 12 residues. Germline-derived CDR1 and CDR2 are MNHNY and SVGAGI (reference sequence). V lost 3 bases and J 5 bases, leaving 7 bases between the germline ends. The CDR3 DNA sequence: TGTGCCAGCAGTTATCTTCGGGAGACCCAGTACTTC. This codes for CASSYLRETQYF.

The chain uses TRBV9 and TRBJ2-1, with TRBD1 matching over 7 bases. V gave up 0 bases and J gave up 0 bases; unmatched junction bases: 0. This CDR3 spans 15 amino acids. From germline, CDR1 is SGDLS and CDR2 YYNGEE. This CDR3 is CASSVGQGSYNEQFF. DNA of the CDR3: TGTGCCAGCAGCGTAGGACAGGGCTCCTACAATGAGCAGTTCTTC.

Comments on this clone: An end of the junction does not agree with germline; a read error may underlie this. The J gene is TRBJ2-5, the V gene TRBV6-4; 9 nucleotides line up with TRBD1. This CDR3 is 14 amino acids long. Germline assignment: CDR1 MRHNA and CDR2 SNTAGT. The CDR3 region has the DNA TGTGCCGGCAGTGCGGGACAGGGTCAAGAGACCCAGTACTTC. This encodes CAGSAGQGQETQYF.

The CDR3 protein is CASSQDRGGGYTF. CDR3 sequence (DNA): TGTGCCAGCAGCCAGGACAGGGGAGGTGGCTACACCTTC. This sequence joins TRBV11-2 and TRBJ1-2; 9 positions match TRBD1. The junction had 5 bases not matched to a gene; V was cut back by 5 bases and J by 7 bases. In germline, CDR1 is SGHAT, CDR2 FQNNGV. The CDR3 covers 13 residues.

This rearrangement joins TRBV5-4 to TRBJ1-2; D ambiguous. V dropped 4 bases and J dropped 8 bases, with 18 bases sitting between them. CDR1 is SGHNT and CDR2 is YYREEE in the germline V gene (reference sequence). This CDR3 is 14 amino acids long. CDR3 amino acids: CASSPDAGFQGYTF. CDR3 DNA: TGTGCCAGCAGCCCCGACGCGGGGTTTCAAGGCTACACCTTC.

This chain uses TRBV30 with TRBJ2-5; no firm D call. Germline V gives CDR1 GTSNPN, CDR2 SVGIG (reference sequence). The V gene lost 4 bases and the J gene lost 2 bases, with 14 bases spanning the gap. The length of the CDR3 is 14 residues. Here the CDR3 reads CAWKFGQSQETQYF. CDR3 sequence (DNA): TGTGCCTGGAAGTTTGGGCAGTCTCAAGAGACCCAGTACTTC.

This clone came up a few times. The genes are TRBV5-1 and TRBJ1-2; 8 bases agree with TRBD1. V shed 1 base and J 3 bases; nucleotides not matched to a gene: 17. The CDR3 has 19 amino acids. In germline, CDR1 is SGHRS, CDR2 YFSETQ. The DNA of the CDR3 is TGCGCCAGCAGCTTGTACCCCGCAGGGGGCGATGCTTTATACTATGGCTACACCTTC. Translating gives CASSLYPAGGDALYYGYTF.

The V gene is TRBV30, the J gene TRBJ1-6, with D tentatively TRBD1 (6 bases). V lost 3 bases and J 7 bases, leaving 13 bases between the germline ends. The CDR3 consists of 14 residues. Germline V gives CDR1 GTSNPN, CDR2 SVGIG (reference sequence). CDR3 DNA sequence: TGTGCCTGGAGATTGAATAGGGGGAATTCACCCCTCCACTTT. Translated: CAWRLNRGNSPLHF.

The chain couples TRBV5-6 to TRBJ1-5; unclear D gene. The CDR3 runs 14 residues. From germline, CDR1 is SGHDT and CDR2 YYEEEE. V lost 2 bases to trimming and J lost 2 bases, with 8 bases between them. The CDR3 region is CASSFKSGNQPQHF. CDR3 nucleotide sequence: TGTGCCAGCAGCTTTAAGAGCGGCAATCAGCCCCAGCATTTT.

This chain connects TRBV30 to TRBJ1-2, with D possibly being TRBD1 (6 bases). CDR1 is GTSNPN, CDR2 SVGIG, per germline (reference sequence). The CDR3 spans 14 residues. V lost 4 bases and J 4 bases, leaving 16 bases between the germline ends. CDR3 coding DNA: TGTGCCTGGATCATGCCAGGGGCCGCCTATGGCTACACCTTC. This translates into CAWIMPGAAYGYTF.

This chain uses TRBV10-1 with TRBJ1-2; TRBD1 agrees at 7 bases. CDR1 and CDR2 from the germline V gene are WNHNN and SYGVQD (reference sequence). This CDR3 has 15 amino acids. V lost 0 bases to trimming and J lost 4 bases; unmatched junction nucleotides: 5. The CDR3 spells CASSESGRGLYGYTF. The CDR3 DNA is TGCGCCAGCAGTGAGTCCGGAAGGGGGCTCTATGGCTACACCTTC.

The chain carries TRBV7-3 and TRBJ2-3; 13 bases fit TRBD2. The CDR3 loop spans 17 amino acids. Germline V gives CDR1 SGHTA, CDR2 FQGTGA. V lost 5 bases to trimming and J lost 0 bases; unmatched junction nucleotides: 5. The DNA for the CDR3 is TGTGCCAGCAGCATAGGACTAGCGGGGGCTAGCACAGATACGCAGTATTTT. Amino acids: CASSIGLAGASTDTQYF.

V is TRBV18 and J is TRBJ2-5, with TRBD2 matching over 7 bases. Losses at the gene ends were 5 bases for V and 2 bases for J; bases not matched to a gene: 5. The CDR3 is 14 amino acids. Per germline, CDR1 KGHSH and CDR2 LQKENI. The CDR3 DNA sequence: TGTGCCAGCTCATCCCCGGGGGGACAAGAGACCCAGTACTTC. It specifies CASSSPGGQETQYF.

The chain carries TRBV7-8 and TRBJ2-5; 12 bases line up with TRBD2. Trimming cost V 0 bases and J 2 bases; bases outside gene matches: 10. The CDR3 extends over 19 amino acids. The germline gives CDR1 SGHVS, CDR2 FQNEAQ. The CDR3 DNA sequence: TGTGCCAGCAGCTTAGCCCAGCTAGCGGGGGGGCCGAGGCAAGAGACCCAGTACTTC. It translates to CASSLAQLAGGPRQETQYF.

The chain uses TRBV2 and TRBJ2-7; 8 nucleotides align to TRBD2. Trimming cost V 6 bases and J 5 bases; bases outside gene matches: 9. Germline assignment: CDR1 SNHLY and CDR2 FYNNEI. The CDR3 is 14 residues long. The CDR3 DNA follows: TGTGCCAGCAGGCCCGGGGGGGGTCGGCACGAGCAGTACTTC. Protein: CASRPGGGRHEQYF. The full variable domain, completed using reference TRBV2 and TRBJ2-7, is EPEVTQTPSHQVTQMGQEVILRCVPISNHLYFYWYRQILGQKVEFLVSFYNNEISEKSEIFDDQFSVERPDGSNFTLKIRSTKLEDSAMYFCASRPGGGRHEQYFGPGTRLTVT.

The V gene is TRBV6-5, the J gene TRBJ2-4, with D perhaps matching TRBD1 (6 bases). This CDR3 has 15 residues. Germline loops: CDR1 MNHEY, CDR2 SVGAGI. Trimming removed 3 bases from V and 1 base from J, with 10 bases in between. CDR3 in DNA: TGTGCCAGCAGTTATGGGGGCTCGGCCAAAAACATTCAGTACTTC. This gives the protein CASSYGGSAKNIQYF.

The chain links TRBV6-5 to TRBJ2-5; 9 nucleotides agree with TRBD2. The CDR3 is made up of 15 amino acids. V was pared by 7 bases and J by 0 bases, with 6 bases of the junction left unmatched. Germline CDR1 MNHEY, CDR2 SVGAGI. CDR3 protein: CASTRAGGNQETQYF. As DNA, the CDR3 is TGTGCCAGCACCCGAGCGGGGGGAAACCAAGAGACCCAGTACTTC.